The 20 T cell receptor beta chains below all came from one sample that was sequenced in a study of immune cell composition in non-small cell lung cancer. Normal lung sampling was at least 3 cm from the tumour, as distant as possible. TCRdb's table, derived via immunoSEQ multiplex PCR, lists solely in-frame clones and lacks some. Found here are approximately 6,000 clones, approximately 64% of them singletons; the top ten hold around 5.8%. The specimen sequenced was non-adjacent lung tissue. These receptors all come from a human donor with non-small cell lung cancer.

The genes are TRBV5-1 and TRBJ1-5, with D possibly being TRBD1 (5 bases). CDR1 is SGHRS, CDR2 YFSETQ, per germline. V lost 0 bases, J lost 8 bases, and 15 bases lay in between. The CDR3 length is 15 residues. The CDR3 region is CASSLGDSLLEPQHF. The CDR3 DNA is TGCGCCAGCAGCTTGGGCGACAGCCTACTTGAGCCCCAGCATTTT.

V and J are TRBV7-9 and TRBJ2-7; possible D gene TRBD2, 5 bases. This CDR3 has 15 amino acids. Germline V lookup: CDR1 SEHNR, CDR2 FQNEAQ (reference sequence). V was clipped by 1 base and J by 5 bases, with 15 bases between them. The CDR3 is CASSLVGSATDEQYF. In DNA, the CDR3 is TGTGCCAGCAGCTTAGTCGGTAGCGCAACCGACGAGCAGTACTTC.

The chain employs TRBV5-6 and TRBJ2-7, with D perhaps matching TRBD1 (6 bases). Germline CDR1 is SGHDT and CDR2 is YYEEEE. The CDR3 runs to 14 residues. V gave up 2 bases and J gave up 2 bases, with 11 bases separating them. CDR3 coding DNA: TGTGCCAGCAGCTTACCGGGACATACCTACGAGCAGTACTTC. It is translated as CASSLPGHTYEQYF.

The rearrangement uses TRBV5-1 and TRBJ2-3; 9 bases align to TRBD1. This CDR3 is 18 amino acids long. CDR1 SGHRS and CDR2 YFSETQ come from the germline V gene. V was clipped by 4 bases and J by 5 bases; unmatched bases: 17. CDR3 sequence: CASSPIGTGSHEEDTQYF. The CDR3 nucleotides are TGCGCCAGCAGCCCGATCGGGACAGGGTCTCATGAAGAAGATACGCAGTATTTT.

The CDR3 loop is CASRGTKYNEQFF. CDR3 bases: TGTGCCAGCAGAGGGACAAAATACAATGAGCAGTTCTTC. This chain links TRBV6-5 with TRBJ2-1; a weak D match, TRBD1 (6 bases). This CDR3 has 13 amino acids. Germline lookup yields CDR1 MNHEY and CDR2 SVGAGI. V was cut by 6 bases and J by 4 bases, with 10 bases left in between.

V and J are TRBV9 and TRBJ2-1; D may be TRBD1 (5 bases). V was cut by 0 bases and J by 7 bases, with 8 bases left in between. The CDR3 is made up of 13 amino acids. Germline assignment: CDR1 SGDLS and CDR2 YYNGEE. DNA for the CDR3: TGTGCCAGCAGCGTAGATCAGGGAAATGAGCAGTTCTTC. Translating gives CASSVDQGNEQFF.

V gene TRBV9 combines with J gene TRBJ1-4; 8 nucleotides align to TRBD1. After removal of 4 bases from V and 8 bases from J, the junction contained 7 bases not matched to a gene. The CDR3 sequence is 14 residues long. CDR1 and CDR2 from the germline V gene are SGDLS and YYNGEE. CDR3 sequence: CASSSGGKEEKLFF. The CDR3 DNA is TGTGCCAGCAGCTCAGGGGGCAAAGAGGAAAAACTGTTTTTT.

CDR3: CASSRTTTNEKLFF. The CDR3 DNA sequence: TGTGCCAGCAGCCGTACAACAACTAATGAAAAACTGTTTTTT. The rearrangement uses TRBV7-2 and TRBJ1-4; no firm D call. Per germline, CDR1 SGHTA and CDR2 FQGNSA. V lost 5 bases, J lost 0 bases, and 7 bases lay in between. The CDR3 contains 14 residues.

In its sample, this clone was seen once. This sequence joins TRBV18 and TRBJ1-5; TRBD1 is a possible D gene (5 bases). CDR3 size: 15 residues. Per the germline V gene, CDR1 is KGHSH and CDR2 is LQKENI. The ends were cut back, 3 bases at V and 2 bases at J, with 11 bases in the middle. The CDR3 DNA is TGTGCCAGCTCACCGGGGGGGGATCGCAATCAGCCCCAGCATTTT. This gives the protein CASSPGGDRNQPQHF. The full variable domain, in which reference TRBV18 and TRBJ1-5 provide the parts outside the CDR3, is NAGVMQNPRHLVRRRGQEARLRCSPMKGHSHVYWYRQLPEEGLKFMVYLQKENIIDESGMPKERFSAEFPKEGPSILRIQQVVRGDSAAYFCASSPGGDRNQPQHFGDGTRLSIL.

The chain combines TRBV6-5 with TRBJ1-6; 8 positions agree with TRBD1. V gave up 0 bases and J gave up 7 bases; unmatched junction bases: 5. Germline V gene sequence: CDR1 MNHEY, CDR2 SVGAGI. The CDR3 loop spans 16 amino acids. The CDR3 sequence: CASSYSLGQENSPLHF. In DNA form, the CDR3 reads TGTGCCAGCAGTTACTCTCTGGGACAGGAAAATTCACCCCTCCACTTT.

This clone is a singleton in its sample. V gene TRBV11-3 combines with J gene TRBJ2-1, with 7 bases fitting TRBD2. CDR1 and CDR2 (germline): SGHNT, YENEEA. This CDR3 contains 15 residues. J was trimmed by 2 bases and V by 1 base; bases with no gene match: 2. DNA of the CDR3: TGTGCCAGCAGCTTAGGCCTAGCGGCCTACAATGAGCAGTTCTTC. Its translation: CASSLGLAAYNEQFF.

This chain's CDR3 is CASSDLAGIYNEQFF. CDR3 sequence (DNA): TGTGCCAGCAGCGATCTAGCGGGGATCTACAATGAGCAGTTCTTC. The chain uses TRBV7-3 and TRBJ2-1, with 9 bases lining up with TRBD2. CDR3 length: 15 residues. Unmatched junction bases numbered 5, after V lost 5 bases and J lost 3 bases. CDR1 is SGHTA, CDR2 FQGTGA, per germline. Drawing the rest from reference TRBV7-3 and TRBJ2-1, the complete variable domain is GAGVSQTPSNKVTEKGKYVELRCDPISGHTALYWYRQSLGQGPEFLIYFQGTGAADDSGLPNDRFFAVRPEGSVSTLKIQRTERGDSAVYLCASSDLAGIYNEQFFGPGTRLTVL.

CDR3 nucleotides: TGCGCCAGCAGCTTGCCGGAAACAGTGAACTCGGATACGCAGTATTTT. Amino acids: CASSLPETVNSDTQYF. The V and J genes are TRBV5-1 and TRBJ2-3; D not resolved. Germline CDR1 reads SGHRS; CDR2 reads YFSETQ. V gave up 1 base and J gave up 6 bases, with 18 bases separating them. This CDR3 has 16 amino acids. Together with reference TRBV5-1 and TRBJ2-3, the CDR3 gives the full variable domain: KAGVTQTPRYLIKTRGQQVTLSCSPISGHRSVSWYQQTPGQGLQFLFEYFSETQRNKGNFPGRFSGRQFSNSRSEMNVSTLELGDSALYLCASSLPETVNSDTQYFGPGTRLTVL.

The genes are TRBV4-3 and TRBJ2-7, with a weak D call TRBD2 (6 bases). V was pared by 1 base and J by 7 bases, with 11 bases between. Per germline, CDR1 LGHNA and CDR2 YSLEER. The CDR3 sequence is 13 residues long. The CDR3 sequence: CASSQVEGREQYF. In nucleotides, the CDR3 is TGCGCCAGCAGCCAAGTTGAAGGGAGGGAGCAGTACTTC.

The chain joins TRBV4-3 to TRBJ1-1; D unresolved. V gave up 1 base and J gave up 7 bases, with 7 bases separating them. This CDR3 is 12 amino acids long. In germline, CDR1 is LGHNA, CDR2 YSLEER. Here the CDR3 DNA reads TGCGCCAGCAGCCAAGTATTCGGTGAAGCTTTCTTT. This sequence encodes CASSQVFGEAFF.

The chain combines TRBV29-1 with TRBJ1-5; D is uncertain. V was clipped by 4 bases and J by 5 bases, with 18 bases between them. The germline gives CDR1 SQVTM, CDR2 ANQGSEA. The CDR3 totals 15 residues. CDR3 bases: TGCAGCGTTGTTGAAGACGGGGTAGGTGATCAGCCCCAGCATTTT. It encodes CSVVEDGVGDQPQHF.

This rearrangement joins TRBV7-9 to TRBJ2-5, with 7 bases matching TRBD2. The ends lost 6 bases at V and 11 bases at J; junction bases unmatched: 15. This CDR3 is 14 amino acids long. Germline V gives CDR1 SEHNR, CDR2 FQNEAQ (reference sequence). This chain's CDR3 is CASRPRGGGQEQYF. In nucleotides, the CDR3 is TGTGCCAGCAGACCAAGGGGCGGGGGTCAAGAGCAGTACTTC.

The chain has TRBV7-3 and TRBJ2-3; 8 nucleotides match TRBD2. With V trimmed by 3 bases and J by 0 bases, 5 bases remained unmatched. The CDR3 totals 16 residues. Germline CDR1 reads SGHTA; CDR2 reads FQGTGA. In DNA, the CDR3 is TGTGCCAGCAGCTTTTCGGGGGGGGCCAGCACAGATACGCAGTATTTT. The encoded protein is CASSFSGGASTDTQYF.

The chain uses TRBV7-2 and TRBJ2-3; the match to TRBD2 covers 11 bases. The CDR3 length is 16 residues. With V trimmed by 0 bases and J by 4 bases, 3 bases remained unmatched. Germline values: CDR1 SGHTA, CDR2 FQGNSA. This CDR3 reads CASSLAVAGGSDTQYF. In nucleotides, the CDR3 is TGTGCCAGCAGCTTAGCGGTAGCGGGGGGGTCAGATACGCAGTATTTT.

V gene TRBV9 combines with J gene TRBJ2-1, with D possibly being TRBD1 (6 bases). The CDR3 is 15 residues long. CDR1 is SGDLS and CDR2 is YYNGEE in the germline V gene. V shed 0 bases and J shed 0 bases, with 7 bases lying between them. The CDR3, as DNA: TGTGCCAGCAGCGTAGAAGGGGGCTCCTACAATGAGCAGTTCTTC. As protein: CASSVEGGSYNEQFF.